The rows below give T cell receptor beta chains drawn from one sample of a study of blood T cell repertoires in COVID-19. Sequenced by immunoSEQ multiplex PCR; TCRdb stores in-frame clones only, minus some. In the table there are 130,000 to 150,000 clones, around 82% of which are singletons. Sequencing input: peripheral blood. All receptors come from a woman between 50 and 59 years old with acute or convalescent COVID-19. The CDR3 runs from the conserved cysteine through the conserved F or W. D genes are given only for firm matches. The size entry is marked missing in some rows and otherwise reads once, few, many or a size class.

TRBJ1-1,NA,TRBV7-9,NA,TGTGCCAGCAGCCGGGGTGGGGGCAGCACTGAAGCTTTCTTT,CASSRGGGSTEAFF
TRBJ1-1,NA,TRBV7-8,TRBD1,TGTGCCAGCAGCGACAGGGTGGACACTGAAGCTTTCTTT,CASSDRVDTEAFF
TRBJ1-2,NA,TRBV5-1,TRBD1,TGCGCCAGCAGCTTGGACCCGACAGGGAACTATGGCTACACCTTC,CASSLDPTGNYGYTF
TRBJ2-1,NA,TRBV7-3,NA,TGTGCCAGCAGCTCTGGAGGGTACAATGAGCAGTTCTTC,CASSSGGYNEQFF
TRBJ1-2,NA,TRBV5-5,NA,TGTGCCAGCAGTCCCGACTATGGCTACACCTTC,CASSPDYGYTF
TRBJ1-5,NA,TRBV6-6,NA,TGTGCCAGCAGTTATGAGAAAGATCAGCCCCAGCATTTT,CASSYEKDQPQHF
TRBJ1-2,NA,TRBV7-3,TRBD1,TGTGCCAGCAGCTTAGGGACAGGGGTTCAGACTGGCTACACCTTC,CASSLGTGVQTGYTF
TRBJ1-2,NA,TRBV13,TRBD1,TGTGCCAGCAGCTTGGGGACAGGGAGGACGTCCGGTGGCTACACCTTC,CASSLGTGRTSGGYTF
TRBJ1-3,NA,TRBV5-6,NA,TGTGCCAGCAGCTTGGGCGACTCTGGAAACACCATATATTTT,CASSLGDSGNTIYF
TRBJ1-5,NA,TRBV3-1/TRBV3-2,NA,TGTGCCAGCAGCCAGGCTCCACAACAGCCCCAGCATTTT,CASSQAPQQPQHF
TRBJ2-5,NA,TRBV5-1,TRBD2,TGCGCCACCACTACTCTAGCGGGGGGACAAGAGACCCAGTACTTC,CATTTLAGGQETQYF
TRBJ1-3,few,TRBV5-1,TRBD1,TGCGCCAGCAGCTCTGGACAGGGGGGATCGGCGGGAAACACCATATATTTT,CASSSGQGGSAGNTIYF
TRBJ1-2,once,TRBV5-1,TRBD1,TGCGCCAGCAGGACAGGGGCTGCCAGCTATGGCTACACCTTC,CASRTGAASYGYTF
TRBJ1-2,NA,TRBV15,NA,TGTGCCACCAGCAGGTTAAACGGGGGCTACACCTTC,CATSRLNGGYTF
TRBJ1-4,NA,TRBV28,NA,TGTGCCAGCAGTTTAGGGCAGATCTCTGAAAAACTGTTTTTT,CASSLGQISEKLFF
TRBJ1-6,NA,TRBV21-1,NA,TGTGCCAGCAGCATGGACTTGAGGAGATCACCCCTCCACTTT,CASSMDLRRSPLHF
TRBJ2-5,NA,TRBV18,TRBD2,TGTGCCAGCTCACAAGCGGGGAACTCCCAAGAGACCCAGTACTTC,CASSQAGNSQETQYF
TRBJ2-1,NA,TRBV2,TRBD2,TGTGCCAGCAGGCCGGGACTAGCTTTGGGTGAGCAGTTCTTC,CASRPGLALGEQFF
TRBJ2-3,NA,TRBV12-3/TRBV12-4,NA,TGTGCCAGCACAGGGACAGATACGCAGTATTTT,CASTGTDTQYF
TRBJ2-5,NA,TRBV4-3,NA,TGCGCCAGCAGCCAAGATTGGGGGGGGCTGACCCAGTACTTC,CASSQDWGGLTQYF
TRBJ1-3,few,TRBV7-3,TRBD1,TGTGCCAGCAGCTTAATAGGGTTAGTAGCTAATCAGGGGGCAGCTGGAAACACCATATATTTT,CASSLIGLVANQGAAGNTIYF
TRBJ2-1,NA,TRBV9,TRBD2,TGTGCCAGCAGCGTCCAAATAACTAGCGGGGCCTACAATGAGCAGTTCTTC,CASSVQITSGAYNEQFF
TRBJ1-1,NA,TRBV3-1/TRBV3-2,TRBD1,TGTGCCAGCAGCCAAGCCGACAGGGACTCTGAAGCTTTCTTT,CASSQADRDSEAFF
TRBJ1-2,once,TRBV7-2,NA,TGTGCCAGCAGCTTAGTAGAGTCGGATGGCTACACCTTC,CASSLVESDGYTF
TRBJ1-1,NA,TRBV4-3,NA,TGCGCCAGCAGCCAAGATCTTCGGGGTGGGGTAACTGAAGCTTTCTTT,CASSQDLRGGVTEAFF
TRBJ2-7,NA,TRBV13,NA,TGTGCCAGCAGCTTGAGCGGGCAGGGGGCCTACGAGCAGTACTTC,CASSLSGQGAYEQYF
TRBJ1-4,NA,TRBV4-2,NA,TGTGCCAGCAGCCAAGATCAGGGAAATGAAAAACTGTTTTTT,CASSQDQGNEKLFF
TRBJ1-1,NA,TRBV28,TRBD1,TGTGCCAGCAGGTGGACAGGGGGCGCTTATTCTGAAGCTTTCTTT,CASRWTGGAYSEAFF
TRBJ2-2,NA,TRBV9,TRBD2,TGTGCCAGCAGCGCCACTAGCGGGGGCCCGAACACCGGGGAGCTGTTTTTT,CASSATSGGPNTGELFF
TRBJ2-3,NA,TRBV5-1,NA,TGCGCCAGCGGGGGGGACAACACAGATACGCAGTATTTT,CASGGDNTDTQYF
TRBJ2-1,NA,TRBV7-2,TRBD2,TGTGCCAGCAGCTCGCCTCTAGCGGGGGACATCTACAATGAGCAGTTCTTC,CASSSPLAGDIYNEQFF
TRBJ1-6,NA,TRBV5-1,TRBD1,TGCGCCAGCAGCTTCGGGGCCGGGACAGAGCATTCACCCCTCCACTTT,CASSFGAGTEHSPLHF
TRBJ1-6,once,TRBV6-2/TRBV6-3,TRBD1,TGTGCCAGCAGCCCCGGGACAGATGCTTCACCCCTCCACTTT,CASSPGTDASPLHF
TRBJ1-4,few,TRBV9,NA,TGTGCCAGCAGCGTAGCCGACAGGTTTTATGAAAAACTGTTTTTT,CASSVADRFYEKLFF
TRBJ1-5,NA,TRBV15,TRBD1,TGTGCCACCAGCAGAGATTCGGGACAGGTGAGTCAGCCCCAGCATTTT,CATSRDSGQVSQPQHF
TRBJ2-5,NA,TRBV7-7,TRBD2,TGTGCCAGCAGCTTAGGGGGAGGGCAAGAGACCCAGTACTTC,CASSLGGGQETQYF
TRBJ2-2,NA,TRBV10-3,TRBD1,TGTGCCACCCAGCCGGGACAGGGGACCGGGGAGCTGTTTTTT,CATQPGQGTGELFF
TRBJ2-7,few,TRBV7-9,TRBD1,TGTGCCAGCAGCCTTTCCCCGGGACAGGGGGCAAACGAGCAGTACTTC,CASSLSPGQGANEQYF
TRBJ1-1,NA,TRBV19,NA,TGTGCCAGTAGTATAGTGTGGCAGAACACTGAAGCTTTCTTT,CASSIVWQNTEAFF
TRBJ1-2,NA,TRBV14,NA,TGTGCCAGCAGCGCAAGGGGGTCTGATGGCTACACCTTC,CASSARGSDGYTF
TRBJ1-1,NA,TRBV19,TRBD1,TGTGCCAGTAGTATGTCAGGGGGCACTGAAGCTTTCTTT,CASSMSGGTEAFF